This passage covers 4 T cell receptor beta chains from one sample sequenced in a study of CD8 T cells in ankylosing spondylitis. Their antigens remain unidentified. Findings of the study overall: Made up of several highly homologous variants, a TCR beta motif appeared characteristic of ankylosing spondylitis blood.

MiXCR was run by TCRdb on the 5' RACE reads, yielding one entry per CDR3 protein. The sample lists 500,000 to 650,000 distinct CDR3 sequences, approximately 5.3% seen once, with approximately 4% in the top ten. Specimen: blood, either unsorted or a sorted T cell fraction (not recorded which). The source is a male donor with ankylosing spondylitis.

This clonotype was seen a few times. The chain uses TRBV4-1 and TRBJ2-7, with D possibly being TRBD1 (6 bases). V lost 4 bases and J lost 0, with 10 bases in between. The length of the CDR3 is 14 residues. CDR1 and CDR2 (germline): MGHRA, YSYEKL. The CDR3 sequence is CASSRGHLSYEQYF. DNA for the CDR3: TGCGCCAGCAGCCGGGGACACCTCTCCTACGAGCAGTACTTC.

This clonotype was counted ten times or more. The chain links TRBV5-1 to TRBJ1-5; no clear D. Germline V gene lookup returns CDR1 SGHRS and CDR2 YFSETQ. This CDR3 has 14 amino acids. V was cut by 0 bases and J by 5 bases, with 9 bases left in between. CDR3 DNA: TGCGCCAGCAGCTTGGCCGGGCTACATCAGCCCCAGCATTTT. It encodes CASSLAGLHQPQHF.

CDR3 DNA: TGTGCCAGCACCCAACTGGGCGGGGACACCGGGGAGCTGTTTTTT. It is translated as CASTQLGGDTGELFF. The chain recombines TRBV7-6 with TRBJ2-2; tentative D call: TRBD2 (6 bases). This CDR3 has 15 amino acids. The ends were cut back, 7 bases at V and 3 bases at J, with 15 bases in the middle. CDR1 is SGHVS and CDR2 is FNYEAQ in the germline V gene.

This clonotype was seen ten or more times. The V and J genes are TRBV20-1 and TRBJ1-1, with a possible D match to TRBD1 (6 bases). V was clipped by 1 base and J by 1 base, with 10 bases between them. The CDR3 length is 14 residues. Germline V gene data show CDR1 as DFQATT and CDR2 as SNEGSKA (reference sequence). CDR3 protein: CSARGGAANTEAFF. The CDR3 DNA reads as TGCAGTGCTAGAGGGGGGGCCGCGAACACTGAAGCTTTCTTT.